These 17 T cell receptor beta chains originate from one sample sequenced in a study of blood T cells in healthy people across ages. Primers used in a second PCR of roughly 7 to 12 cycles were a sample-barcoded 5' primer and a J-beta primer mix. MiXCR, run by TCRdb on the 5' RACE reads, gives a single entry per CDR3 protein. Altogether around 1,700,000 distinct CDR3 sequences are present, 28% being singletons, with the ten largest covering over 7%. The sequenced sample consisted of blood. The source is a woman aged 25-40 years in good health.

Comment on this clonotype: A junction boundary mismatches the germline segment, possibly from a read error. V and J are TRBV6-5 and TRBJ1-2, with unresolved D. Germline V lookup: CDR1 MNHEY, CDR2 SVGAGI. This CDR3 has 15 residues. CDR3 loop: CTSSYYPAQRYGYTF. The DNA for the CDR3 is TGTACCAGCAGTTATTATCCTGCACAGCGGTATGGCTACACCTTC.

This clonotype has a handful of counts. This sequence joins TRBV7-8 and TRBJ2-1; unclear D gene. The CDR3 extends over 15 amino acids. The germline V and J ends were trimmed by 2 bases and 2 bases, with 10 bases remaining between them. The germline CDR1 and CDR2 sequences are SGHVS and FQNEAQ. DNA of the CDR3: TGTGCCAGCAGCTTAAAAGCGTCAGCCTACAATGAGCAGTTCTTC. It encodes CASSLKASAYNEQFF.

About this clonotype: This likely stems from a read error, as it lies one base from a far larger clone. The rearrangement joins TRBV12-3 or TRBV12-4 to TRBJ2-1; perhaps TRBD1 as D (6 bases). Trimming removed 6 bases at V and 7 bases at J, with 13 bases between. CDR3 length: 13 amino acids. CDR3 coding DNA: TGTGCCAGCAGGTTACGTCAGGGGAATGAGCAGTTCTTC. Its protein product is CASRLRQGNEQFF.

CDR3 region: CASSPGAPPGTDTQYF. CDR3 coding DNA: TGTGCCAGCAGCCCAGGAGCGCCCCCAGGCACAGATACGCAGTATTTT. The rearrangement joins TRBV9 to TRBJ2-3; no reliable D call. Trimming left V 4 bases short and J 1 base short, with 16 bases between. There are 16 residues in the CDR3. Germline CDR1 SGDLS, CDR2 YYNGEE.

This clonotype was observed a few times. This chain links TRBV12-3 or TRBV12-4 with TRBJ1-4, with 9 bases lining up with TRBD1. This CDR3 has 15 residues. J was trimmed by 9 bases and V by 10 bases; bases with no gene match: 15. CDR3 nucleotide sequence: TGTGCCACCGGGTCGACCGGGACAGGGATACAAAAACTGTTTTTT. It is translated as CATGSTGTGIQKLFF.

This clonotype was picked up one time. The V gene is TRBV5-1, the J gene TRBJ2-3; possible D gene TRBD1, 6 bases. This CDR3 is built from 16 residues. Germline V CDR1 and CDR2: SGHRS, YFSETQ. The germline V and J ends were trimmed by 3 bases and 1 base, with 15 bases remaining between them. DNA for the CDR3: TGCGCCAGCAGCTCGTCGACACAGGGTCGCACAGATACGCAGTATTTT. Its protein is CASSSSTQGRTDTQYF.

This clonotype was detected many times. This rearrangement joins TRBV6-1 to TRBJ1-2; D gene unclear. V was trimmed by 2 bases and J by 2 bases, leaving 9 bases between them. Germline V gene data show CDR1 as MNHNS and CDR2 as SASEGT. The CDR3 has 14 residues. The CDR3 sequence: CASSEILGNYGYTF. The CDR3 region has the DNA TGTGCCAGCAGTGAAATTTTGGGGAACTATGGCTACACCTTC.

The chain is built from TRBV5-1 and TRBJ2-7; either TRBD1 or TRBD2 may supply D (5 bases each). The CDR3 loop spans 14 amino acids. Trimming stripped 4 bases from V and 4 bases from J, with 15 bases between. The germline V gene has CDR1 SGHRS and CDR2 YFSETQ. The CDR3 spells CASSLLQGEYEQYF. The CDR3 region has the DNA TGCGCCAGCAGCCTACTGCAAGGGGAGTACGAGCAGTACTTC.

This clonotype was seen at least ten times. The chain employs TRBV12-3 or TRBV12-4 and TRBJ2-1; D is unclear. Trimming removed 7 bases from V and 2 bases from J, with 9 bases in between. The CDR3 has 13 residues. The CDR3 region is CASKPVAYNEQFF. In DNA form, the CDR3 reads TGTGCCAGCAAACCGGTGGCCTACAATGAGCAGTTCTTC.

This clonotype was observed a few times. V is TRBV14 and J is TRBJ2-7, with no clear D. The end of the DNA fits TRBJ2-5 better, so the J call may be wrong. This CDR3 comprises 13 residues. Germline V CDR1 and CDR2: SGHDN, FVKESK. CDR3 amino acids: CASSSQYAETQYF. CDR3 nucleotide sequence: TGTGCCAGCAGCTCCCAATACGCGGAGACCCAGTACTTC.

The chain combines TRBV5-6 with TRBJ2-5, with D hard to call. V was pared by 3 bases and J by 5 bases, with 11 bases between. Germline lookup yields CDR1 SGHDT and CDR2 YYEEEE. The CDR3 has 13 residues. The CDR3 sequence: CASSSLERETQYF. The CDR3 bases are TGTGCCAGCAGCTCCCTCGAGAGGGAGACCCAGTACTTC.

This clonotype was detected a few times. A clone one base away is much larger, so this may be a read error. The chain has TRBV18 and TRBJ2-7; 14 bases match TRBD2. The CDR3 runs to 15 residues. Per the germline V gene, CDR1 is KGHSH and CDR2 is LQKENI. The CDR3 DNA is TGTGCCGGCTCACCCGGGACTAGCGGGGGCTACGAGCAGTACTTC. Translation gives CAGSPGTSGGYEQYF.

This clonotype was detected a few times. With a much larger clone just one base away, this may be a read error. V and J are TRBV5-1 and TRBJ2-1, with 9 bases identical to TRBD1. This CDR3 spans 15 amino acids. Germline V gene data show CDR1 as SGHRS and CDR2 as YFSETQ. The CDR3 is CVSSLGQGPYNEQFF. CDR3 sequence (DNA): TGCGTCAGCAGCTTAGGACAGGGGCCCTACAATGAGCAGTTCTTC. The whole variable domain, remainder taken from reference TRBV5-1 and TRBJ2-1, is KAGVTQTPRYLIKTRGQQVTLSCSPISGHRSVSWYQQTPGQGLQFLFEYFSETQRNKGNFPGRFSGRQFSNSRSEMNVSTLELGDSALYLCVSSLGQGPYNEQFFGPGTRLTVL.

Remarks on this clonotype: At one end the junction does not follow the germline gene, possibly because of a read error. The chain has TRBV9 and TRBJ1-1; possible D gene TRBD1, 6 bases. The CDR3 sequence is 14 residues long. Germline values: CDR1 SGDLS, CDR2 YYNGEE. In nucleotides, the CDR3 is TGTACCAGCAGCGTAACAGGGACGAACACTGAAGCTTTCTTT. It specifies CTSSVTGTNTEAFF. Full variable domain (missing parts from reference TRBV9 and TRBJ1-1): DSGVTQTPKHLITATGQRVTLRCSPRSGDLSVYWYQQSLDQGLQFLIQYYNGEERAKGNILERFSAQQFPDLHSELNLSSLELGDSALYFCTSSVTGTNTEAFFGQGTRLTVV.

The chain recombines TRBV18 with TRBJ1-1; D may be TRBD1 (5 bases). There are 17 residues in the CDR3. CDR1 and CDR2 (germline): KGHSH, LQKENI. With 3 bases removed from V and 3 bases from J, the gap between germline ends came to 20 bases. This CDR3 reads CASSPQGMGFGDTEAFF. The DNA for the CDR3 is TGTGCCAGCTCACCTCAGGGAATGGGTTTCGGGGACACTGAAGCTTTCTTT.

CDR3 protein: CASSKRPPGQEFTGELFF. CDR3 in DNA: TGTGCCAGCAGTAAGAGACCCCCGGGACAGGAATTCACCGGGGAGCTGTTTTTT. V gene TRBV12-3 or TRBV12-4 combines with J gene TRBJ2-2; 8 bases agree with TRBD1. The V and J ends lost 5 bases and 4 bases, in that order; junction bases with no gene match: 15. The CDR3 totals 18 residues.

The chain links TRBV28 to TRBJ1-6; maybe TRBD1 (5 bases). The CDR3 is 13 amino acids. CDR1 MDHEN and CDR2 SYDVKM come from the germline V gene. Trimming pared 8 bases from V and 10 bases from J, leaving 15 bases between. CDR3 coding DNA: TGTGCCAGCCTCGACAGCGTCGGGTCACCCCTCCACTTT. Encoded protein: CASLDSVGSPLHF.